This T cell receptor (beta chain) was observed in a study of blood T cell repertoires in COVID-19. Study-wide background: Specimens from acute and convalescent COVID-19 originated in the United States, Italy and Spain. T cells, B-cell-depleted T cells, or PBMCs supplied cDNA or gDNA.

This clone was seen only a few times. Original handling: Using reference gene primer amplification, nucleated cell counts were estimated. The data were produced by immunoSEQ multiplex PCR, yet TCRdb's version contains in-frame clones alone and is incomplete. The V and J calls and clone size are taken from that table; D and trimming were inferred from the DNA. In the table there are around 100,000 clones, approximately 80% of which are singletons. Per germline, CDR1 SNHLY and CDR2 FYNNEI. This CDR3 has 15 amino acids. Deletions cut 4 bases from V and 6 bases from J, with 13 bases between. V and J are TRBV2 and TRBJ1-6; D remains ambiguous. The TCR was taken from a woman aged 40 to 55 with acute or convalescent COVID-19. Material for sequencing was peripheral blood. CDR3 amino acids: CASSVRAPPNSPLHF. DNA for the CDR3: TGTGCCAGCAGTGTGCGCGCACCCCCTAATTCACCCCTCCACTTT.